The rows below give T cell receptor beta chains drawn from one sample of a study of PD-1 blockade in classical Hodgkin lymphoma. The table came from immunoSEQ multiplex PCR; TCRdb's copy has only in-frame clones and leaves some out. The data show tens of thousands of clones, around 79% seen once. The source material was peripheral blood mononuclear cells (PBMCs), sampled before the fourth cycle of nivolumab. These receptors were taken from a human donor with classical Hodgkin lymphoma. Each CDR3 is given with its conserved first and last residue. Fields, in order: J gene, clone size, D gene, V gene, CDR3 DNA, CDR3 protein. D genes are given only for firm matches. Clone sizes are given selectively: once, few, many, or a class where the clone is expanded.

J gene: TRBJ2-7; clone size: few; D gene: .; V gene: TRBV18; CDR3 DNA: TGTGCCAGCTCACCACTCTCAGGACAGAGTTCCTACGAGCAGTACTTC; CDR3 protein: CASSPLSGQSSYEQYF
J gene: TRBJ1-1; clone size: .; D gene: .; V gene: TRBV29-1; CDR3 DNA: TGCAGCGTTGAAGACACTAATGAAGCTTTCTTT; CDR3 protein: CSVEDTNEAFF
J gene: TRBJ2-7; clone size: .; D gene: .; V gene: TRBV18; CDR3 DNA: TGTGCCAGCTCACCATCACAGGGCTCCTACGAGCAGTACTTC; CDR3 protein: CASSPSQGSYEQYF
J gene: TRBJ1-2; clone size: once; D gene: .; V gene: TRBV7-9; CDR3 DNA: TGTGCCAGCAACCTGGACAGTACCTATGGCTACACCTTC; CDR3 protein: CASNLDSTYGYTF
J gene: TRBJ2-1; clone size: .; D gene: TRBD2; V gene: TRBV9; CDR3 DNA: TGTGCCAGCAGCGTAGAGGGTCTAGCGGGTAATGAGCAGTTCTTC; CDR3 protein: CASSVEGLAGNEQFF
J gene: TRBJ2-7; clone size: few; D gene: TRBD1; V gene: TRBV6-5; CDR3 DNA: TGTGCCACCTCCGGGACAGGGCTCTACGAGCAGTACTTC; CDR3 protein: CATSGTGLYEQYF
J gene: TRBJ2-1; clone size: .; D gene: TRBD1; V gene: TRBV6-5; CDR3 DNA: TGTGCCAGCAGTTACCCGGGGACAGGGGGCAGTGAGCAGTTCTTC; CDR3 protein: CASSYPGTGGSEQFF
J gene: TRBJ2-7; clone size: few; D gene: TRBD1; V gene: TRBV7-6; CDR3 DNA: TGTGCCAGCAGCTCCGGACAGGGCTTTCCCTACGAGCAGTACTTC; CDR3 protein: CASSSGQGFPYEQYF
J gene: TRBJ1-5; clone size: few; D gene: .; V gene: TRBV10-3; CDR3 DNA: TGTGCCATCAGTGAAATCGGCAATCAGCCCCAGCATTTT; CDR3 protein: CAISEIGNQPQHF
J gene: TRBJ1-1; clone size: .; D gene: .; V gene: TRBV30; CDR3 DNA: TGTGCCTGGAGTGTATCCCCAGGGATGAACACTGAAGCTTTCTTT; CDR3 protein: CAWSVSPGMNTEAFF
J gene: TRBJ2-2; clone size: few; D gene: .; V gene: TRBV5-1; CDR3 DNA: TGCGCCAGCAGCCCGAGGACCCTTCTTTCCGGGGAGCTGTTTTTT; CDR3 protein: CASSPRTLLSGELFF
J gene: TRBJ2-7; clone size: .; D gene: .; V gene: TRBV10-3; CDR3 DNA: TGTGCCATCAGTGAAGGGCAGGCCTACGAGCAGTACTTC; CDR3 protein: CAISEGQAYEQYF
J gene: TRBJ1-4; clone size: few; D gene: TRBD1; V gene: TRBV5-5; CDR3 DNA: TGTGCCAGCAGCCCGACCGGGACAGTCGGTGAAAAACTGTTTTTT; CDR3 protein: CASSPTGTVGEKLFF
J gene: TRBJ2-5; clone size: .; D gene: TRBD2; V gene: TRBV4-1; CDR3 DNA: TGCGCCAGCAGCCAACCCGCGACTAGCGGGAGATCCGAGACCCAGTACTTC; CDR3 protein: CASSQPATSGRSETQYF
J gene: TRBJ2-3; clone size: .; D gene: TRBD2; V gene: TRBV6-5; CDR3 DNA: TGTGCCAGCAGTTTGGCGAGCGGGAGGAGAGATACGCAGTATTTT; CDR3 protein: CASSLASGRRDTQYF
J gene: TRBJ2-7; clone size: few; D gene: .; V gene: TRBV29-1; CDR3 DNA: TGCAGCGCCAGGGCAGGGGGGTACGAGCAGTACTTC; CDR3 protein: CSARAGGYEQYF
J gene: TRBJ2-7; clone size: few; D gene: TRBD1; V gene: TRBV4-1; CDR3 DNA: TGCGCCAGCAGCCACGAACAGGGGACCTACGAGCAGTACTTC; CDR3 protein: CASSHEQGTYEQYF
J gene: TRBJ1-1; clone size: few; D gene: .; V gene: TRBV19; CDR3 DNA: TGTGCCACCTCTTGGGAGTCCTACACTGAAGCTTTCTTT; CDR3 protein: CATSWESYTEAFF
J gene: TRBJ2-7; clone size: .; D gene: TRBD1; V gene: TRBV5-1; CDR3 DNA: TGCGCCAGCAGCTTGGCGACAGGGTCCTACGAGCAGTACTTC; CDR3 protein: CASSLATGSYEQYF
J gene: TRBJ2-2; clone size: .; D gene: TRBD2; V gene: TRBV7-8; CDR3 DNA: TGTGCCAGCAGCTTGTATGGGCGACAGCGGGAGGTGGGCGGGGAGCTGTTTTTT; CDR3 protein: CASSLYGRQREVGGELFF
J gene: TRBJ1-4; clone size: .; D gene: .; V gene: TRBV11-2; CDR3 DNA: TGTGCCAGCAGCTTGGGGTTCTCTAATGAAAAACTGTTTTTT; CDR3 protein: CASSLGFSNEKLFF
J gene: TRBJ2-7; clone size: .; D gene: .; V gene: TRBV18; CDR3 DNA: TGTGCCAGTTCACCATTAGCGAGGGGCTCCGAGCAGTACTTC; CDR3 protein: CASSPLARGSEQYF
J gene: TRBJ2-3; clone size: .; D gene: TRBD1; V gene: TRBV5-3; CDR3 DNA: TGTGCCAGAACCGCGCTGCCCCCCGGGACAGGGGCCCTCAGCGGGGCCTTCGATACGCAGTATTTT; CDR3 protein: CARTALPPGTGALSGAFDTQYF
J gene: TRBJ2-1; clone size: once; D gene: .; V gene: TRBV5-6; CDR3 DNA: TGTGCCAGCAGCCCGGGACGGTACAATGAGCAGTTCTTC; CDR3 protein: CASSPGRYNEQFF
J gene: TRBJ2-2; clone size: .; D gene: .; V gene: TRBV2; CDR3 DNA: TGTGCCAGCAGTCCGCGGGTCACCGGGGAGCTGTTTTTT; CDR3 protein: CASSPRVTGELFF
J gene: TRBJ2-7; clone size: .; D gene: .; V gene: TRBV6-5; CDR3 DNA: TGTGCCAGCAGTTATGGGTTGTCCTACGAGCAGTACTTC; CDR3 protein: CASSYGLSYEQYF
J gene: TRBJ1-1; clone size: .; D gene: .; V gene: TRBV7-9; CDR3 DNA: TGTGCCAGCAGCCTGCAGAGTGATGAAGCTTTCTTT; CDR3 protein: CASSLQSDEAFF
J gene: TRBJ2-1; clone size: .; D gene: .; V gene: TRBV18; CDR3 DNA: TGTGCCAGCTCACCATTCCAGGAAAACAATGAGCAGTTCTTC; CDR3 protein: CASSPFQENNEQFF
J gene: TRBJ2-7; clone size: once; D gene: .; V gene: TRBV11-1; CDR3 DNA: TGTGCCAGCAGCCCCGGACCTTACTACGAGCAGTACTTC; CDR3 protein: CASSPGPYYEQYF
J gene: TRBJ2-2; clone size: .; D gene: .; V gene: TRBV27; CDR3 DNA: TGTGCCAGCAGTCCCCCCGGTATCCACACCGGGGAGCTGTTTTTT; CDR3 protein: CASSPPGIHTGELFF
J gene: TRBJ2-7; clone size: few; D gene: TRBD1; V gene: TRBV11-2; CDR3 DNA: TGTGCCAGCAGCATCGACAGGGGGCCCACCTACGAGCAGTACTTC; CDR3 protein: CASSIDRGPTYEQYF
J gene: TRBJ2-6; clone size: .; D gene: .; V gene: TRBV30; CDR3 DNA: TGTGCCTGGAGTGTTTCCTCTGGGGCCAACGTCCTGACTTTC; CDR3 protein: CAWSVSSGANVLTF
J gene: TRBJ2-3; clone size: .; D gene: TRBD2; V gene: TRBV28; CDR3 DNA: TGTGCCAGCTCCCGGGGTAGCGGGGGAGGGGGGGATACGCAGTATTTT; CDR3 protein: CASSRGSGGGGDTQYF
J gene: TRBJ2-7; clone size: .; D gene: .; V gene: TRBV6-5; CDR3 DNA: TGTGCCAGCAGGGAGGGACAGCGCCCCTACGAGCAGTACTTC; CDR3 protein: CASREGQRPYEQYF
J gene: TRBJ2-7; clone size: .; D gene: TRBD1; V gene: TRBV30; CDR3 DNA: TGTGCCTGGGACAGGGGGCGCGTAAGCGGGAGAGCCTACGAGCAGTACTTC; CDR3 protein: CAWDRGRVSGRAYEQYF
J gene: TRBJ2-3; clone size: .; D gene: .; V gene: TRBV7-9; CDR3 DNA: TGTGCCAGCAGCTCTTATCGGGTCACAGGGAGCACAGATACGCAGTATTTT; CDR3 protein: CASSSYRVTGSTDTQYF
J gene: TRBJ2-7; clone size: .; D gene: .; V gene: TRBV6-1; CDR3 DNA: TGTGCCAGCAGTCTCGGGGTTACCTACGAGCAGTACTTC; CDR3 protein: CASSLGVTYEQYF